This note documents a single T cell receptor beta chain sequence. This entry comes from a study of blood T cell repertoires in COVID-19. Study-level background: Whether acute or convalescent, the COVID-19 samples came from the United States, Italy and Spain. PBMCs, B-cell-depleted T cells, or T cells were the source of the cDNA or gDNA that made up the material.

Per the original methods: Reference gene primer amplification gave nucleated cell count estimates. Measured with immunoSEQ multiplex PCR; TCRdb has only the in-frame clones, and not every one. V and J calls and clone size are as listed in that table; D and trimming were resolved from the DNA. The sample has 130,000 or so clones; about 80% are singletons. This CDR3 is 16 amino acids long. Germline V gene lookup returns CDR1 SGHNT and CDR2 YYREEE (reference sequence). Trimming removed 4 bases at V and 0 bases at J, with 15 bases between. What was sequenced was peripheral blood. The chain combines TRBV5-4 with TRBJ2-3; possible D gene TRBD2, 6 bases. This TCR came from a human donor in a cohort sampled during active COVID-19. CDR3 residues: CASSGGTQTSTDTQYF. The DNA of the CDR3 is TGTGCCAGCAGCGGCGGGACGCAGACTAGCACAGATACGCAGTATTTT.